Sequencing of this T cell receptor beta chain was carried out in a study of blood T cell repertoires in COVID-19. Study context: Specimens from acute and convalescent COVID-19 originated in the United States, Italy and Spain. Sample material is recorded as cDNA or gDNA derived from T cells, B-cell-depleted T cells, or PBMCs.

Study processing details: Nucleated cell counts were estimated from reference gene primer amplification. Using immunoSEQ multiplex PCR, the repertoire was profiled, and TCRdb retains in-frame clones only, with some absent. Clone size and V and J calls were adopted from that table, with D and trimming inferred from the DNA. Found here are about 90,000 clones, 75% to 90% of them singletons; the top ten hold 10%. Germline lookup yields CDR1 LNHDA and CDR2 SQIVND (reference sequence). Trimming shortened V by 2 bases and J by 4 bases, and 11 bases separated the two germline ends. The CDR3 is 14 residues long.

The chain couples TRBV19 to TRBJ1-1; tentatively, D is TRBD1 (6 bases). Sequences were obtained from peripheral blood. The sequence came from a woman aged 70-85 years with acute or convalescent COVID-19. The CDR3 is CASSIRGAITEAFF. The CDR3, as DNA: TGTGCCAGTAGTATACGGGGGGCGATCACTGAAGCTTTCTTT.